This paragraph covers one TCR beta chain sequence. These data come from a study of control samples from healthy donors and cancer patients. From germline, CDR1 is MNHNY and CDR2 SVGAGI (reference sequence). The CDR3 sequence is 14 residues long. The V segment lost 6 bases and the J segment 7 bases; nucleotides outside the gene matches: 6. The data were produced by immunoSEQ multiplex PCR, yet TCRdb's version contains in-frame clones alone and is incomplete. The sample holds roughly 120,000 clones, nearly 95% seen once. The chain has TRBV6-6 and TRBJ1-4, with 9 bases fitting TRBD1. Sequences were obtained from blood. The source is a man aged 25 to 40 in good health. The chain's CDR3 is CASRTGGRGEKLFF. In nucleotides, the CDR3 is TGTGCCAGCAGGACAGGGGGTCGGGGTGAAAAACTGTTTTTT.